The TCR beta chain under discussion was sequenced for a study of blood T cell repertoires in COVID-19. The wider study: Sites in the United States, Italy and Spain provided acute and convalescent COVID-19 samples. T cells, B-cell-depleted T cells, or PBMCs provided the cDNA or gDNA that served as material.

This clone was observed a few times. Per germline, CDR1 SGHTA and CDR2 FQGNSA. The CDR3 is 15 amino acids. Between the trimmed V and J ends, which lost 0 bases and 2 bases, there was a span of 11 bases. Methods used by the authors: Amplified reference gene primers provided the basis for estimating nucleated cell counts. Sequencing used immunoSEQ multiplex PCR; TCRdb keeps in-frame clones, though not all of them. For V, J and clone size, that table is used; D and trimming come from the DNA. The sample shows about 120,000 clones, roughly 84% of them seen only once. This chain links TRBV7-2 with TRBJ2-7; tentatively, D is TRBD2 (5 bases). The sequencing sample was made of peripheral blood. The receptor comes from a man in his 60s with acute or convalescent COVID-19. The CDR3 DNA reads TGTGCCAGCAGCTTAGCGGCGGGCCTCGCCTACGAGCAGTACTTC. Protein product: CASSLAAGLAYEQYF.